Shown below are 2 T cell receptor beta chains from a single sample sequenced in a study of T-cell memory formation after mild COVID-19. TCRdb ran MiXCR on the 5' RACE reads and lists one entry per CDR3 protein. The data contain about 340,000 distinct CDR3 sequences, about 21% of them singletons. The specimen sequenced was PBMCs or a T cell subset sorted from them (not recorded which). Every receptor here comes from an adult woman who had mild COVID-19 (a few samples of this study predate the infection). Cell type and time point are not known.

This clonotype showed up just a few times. CDR3 amino acids: CASAKMVYGSGEQFF. In DNA form, the CDR3 reads TGTGCCAGCGCTAAGATGGTTTACGGTTCGGGGGAGCAGTTCTTC. The rearrangement links TRBV18 to TRBJ2-1, with D maybe TRBD2 (5 bases). Looked up from germline, CDR1 is KGHSH and CDR2 is LQKENI. The CDR3 sequence is 15 residues long. The V end lost 8 bases, the J end lost 10 bases, and 24 bases lay between the germline ends.

This CDR3 is CASRSTSLGLAGKETQYF. DNA for the CDR3: TGTGCCAGTAGAAGCACTTCACTGGGACTAGCGGGAAAAGAGACCCAGTACTTC. The J gene is TRBJ2-5, the V gene TRBV19; 13 positions agree with TRBD2. Unmatched junction bases numbered 13, after V lost 6 bases and J lost 3 bases. The CDR3 has 18 amino acids. Germline CDR1 LNHDA, CDR2 SQIVND (reference sequence).